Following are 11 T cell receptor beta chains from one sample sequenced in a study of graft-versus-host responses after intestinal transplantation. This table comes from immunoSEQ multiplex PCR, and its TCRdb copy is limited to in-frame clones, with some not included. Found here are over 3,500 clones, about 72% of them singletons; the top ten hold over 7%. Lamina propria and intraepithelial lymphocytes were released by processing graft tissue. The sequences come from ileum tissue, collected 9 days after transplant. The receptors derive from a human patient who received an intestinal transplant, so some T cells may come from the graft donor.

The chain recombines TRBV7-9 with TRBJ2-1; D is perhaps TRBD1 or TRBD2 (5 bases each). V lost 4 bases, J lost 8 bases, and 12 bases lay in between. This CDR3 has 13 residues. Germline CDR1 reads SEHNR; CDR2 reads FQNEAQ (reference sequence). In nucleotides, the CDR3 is TGTGCCAGCAGCTCCGGGACGTGGGATGAGCAGTTCTTC. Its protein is CASSSGTWDEQFF.

CDR3 coding DNA: TGTGCCAGCAGCCCCGACACCGGGGAGCTGTTTTTT. Translation: CASSPDTGELFF. The chain couples TRBV25-1 to TRBJ2-2; D gene unclear. The CDR3 contains 12 residues. Trimming took 6 bases from V and 3 from J, leaving 5 bases between them. Germline values: CDR1 MGHDK, CDR2 SYGVNS.

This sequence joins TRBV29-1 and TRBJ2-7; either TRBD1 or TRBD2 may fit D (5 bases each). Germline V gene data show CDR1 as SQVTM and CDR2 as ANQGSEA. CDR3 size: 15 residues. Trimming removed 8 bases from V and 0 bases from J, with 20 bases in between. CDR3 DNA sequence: TGCAGCCCACCGCCGAAGGGAGACAGCTCCTACGAGCAGTACTTC. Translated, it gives CSPPPKGDSSYEQYF.

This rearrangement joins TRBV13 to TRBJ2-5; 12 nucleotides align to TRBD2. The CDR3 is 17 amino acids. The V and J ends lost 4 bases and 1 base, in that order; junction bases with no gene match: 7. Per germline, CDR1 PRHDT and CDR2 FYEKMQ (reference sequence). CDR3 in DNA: TGTGCCAGCAGCTCGCGACTAGCGGGGGTATCCCAAGAGACCCAGTACTTC. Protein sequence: CASSSRLAGVSQETQYF.

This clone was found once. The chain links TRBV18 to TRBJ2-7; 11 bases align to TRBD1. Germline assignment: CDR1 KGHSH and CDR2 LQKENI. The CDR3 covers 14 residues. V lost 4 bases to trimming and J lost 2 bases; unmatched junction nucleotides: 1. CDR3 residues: CASSQGQGAYEQYF. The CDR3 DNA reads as TGTGCCAGCTCACAGGGACAGGGGGCCTACGAGCAGTACTTC.

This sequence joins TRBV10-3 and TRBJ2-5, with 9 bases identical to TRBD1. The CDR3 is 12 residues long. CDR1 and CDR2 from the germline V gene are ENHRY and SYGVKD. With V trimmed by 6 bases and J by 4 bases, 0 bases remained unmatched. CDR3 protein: CAIRDRGETQYF. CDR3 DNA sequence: TGTGCCATCAGGGACAGGGGAGAGACCCAGTACTTC.

CDR3 nucleotides: TGTGCCAGCAGGACAGGATTTGGCTACACCTTC. As protein: CASRTGFGYTF. The chain is built from TRBV5-5 and TRBJ1-2; a weak D match, TRBD1 (6 bases). V shed 5 bases and J shed 7 bases, with 9 bases lying between them. The CDR3 contains 11 residues. The germline CDR1 and CDR2 sequences are SGHKS and YYEKEE (reference sequence).

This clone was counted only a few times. The chain's CDR3 is CSVEVQDSSFYNEQFF. The CDR3 nucleotides are TGCAGCGTTGAAGTTCAGGACTCCTCGTTCTACAATGAGCAGTTCTTC. The chain recombines TRBV29-1 with TRBJ2-1; the D gene is possibly TRBD2 (5 bases). V gave up 1 base and J gave up 3 bases, with 16 bases separating them. CDR1 and CDR2 (germline): SQVTM, ANQGSEA. The CDR3 is made up of 16 amino acids.

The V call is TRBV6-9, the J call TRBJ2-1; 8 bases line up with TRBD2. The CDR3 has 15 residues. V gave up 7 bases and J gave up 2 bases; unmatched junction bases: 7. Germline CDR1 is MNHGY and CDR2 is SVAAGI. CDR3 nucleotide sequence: TGTGCCAGCACCACCCACGGGAGGGCCTACAATGAGCAGTTCTTC. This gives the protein CASTTHGRAYNEQFF.

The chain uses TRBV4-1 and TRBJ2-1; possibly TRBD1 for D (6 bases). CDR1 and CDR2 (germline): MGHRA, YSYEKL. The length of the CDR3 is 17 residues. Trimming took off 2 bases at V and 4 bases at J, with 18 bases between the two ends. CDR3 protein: CASSQPSPGTPYNEQFF. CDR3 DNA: TGCGCCAGCAGCCAACCAAGCCCGGGGACACCTTACAATGAGCAGTTCTTC.

In DNA, the CDR3 is TGTGCTAGTGGTTTGGTAAGAACCGGGATAAGGGCCCACGAGCAGTACTTC. Amino acid sequence: CASGLVRTGIRAHEQYF. The rearrangement joins TRBV12-5 to TRBJ2-7; the D gene is possibly TRBD2 (5 bases). Germline V lookup: CDR1 LGHNT, CDR2 FRNRAP. With 0 bases removed from V and 5 bases from J, the gap between germline ends came to 20 bases. The CDR3 length is 17 residues.